This record covers a single T cell receptor beta chain. Its antigen is unknown. The sample originates from a study of shared clonotypes between healthy human individuals. Overall study findings and caveats: Generally, estimated richness proved larger in naive subsets than it did in memory subsets. Non-shared clonotypes were found to have lower generation probabilities than the clonotypes that were shared by all four of the sorted-subset donors.

Germline V gene data show CDR1 as MDHEN and CDR2 as SYDVKM. With 5 bases removed from V and 4 bases from J, the gap between germline ends came to 8 bases. There are 12 residues in the CDR3. A CD45RA-negative memory subset and a CD45RA+ naive subset were separated from the CD4+ cells. TCRdb keeps only in-frame clones here, not all; method: immunoSEQ multiplex PCR. This sample has around 600,000 clones, with about 97% found just once. Sequencing was performed on naive CD4+ T cells sorted from blood. This sample's subset: CD45RA+ positively selected. This chain uses TRBV28 with TRBJ1-2, with a weak D call TRBD1 (5 bases). This TCR was sampled from a woman in her 30s in good health. The CDR3 loop reads CASSKTAYGYTF. The CDR3 DNA reads TGTGCCAGCAGTAAGACAGCCTATGGCTACACCTTC.